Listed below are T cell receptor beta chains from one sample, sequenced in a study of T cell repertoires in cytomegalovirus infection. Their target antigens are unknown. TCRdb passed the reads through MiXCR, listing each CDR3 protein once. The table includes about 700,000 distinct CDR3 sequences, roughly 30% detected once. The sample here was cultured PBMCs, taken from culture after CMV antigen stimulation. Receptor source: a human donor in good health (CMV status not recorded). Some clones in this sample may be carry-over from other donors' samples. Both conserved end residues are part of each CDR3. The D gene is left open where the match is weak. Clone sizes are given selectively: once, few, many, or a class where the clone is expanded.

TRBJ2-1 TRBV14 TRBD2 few TGTGCCAGCAGTATACTAGCGATCCCCTACAATGAGCAGTTCTTC CASSILAIPYNEQFF
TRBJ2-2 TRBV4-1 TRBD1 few TGCGCCAGCAGCCAAGGCACGGGACAGGGAAATAGGGAGCTGTTTTTT CASSQGTGQGNRELFF
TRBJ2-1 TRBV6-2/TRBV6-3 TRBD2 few TGTGCCAGCAGACGACCGGTTGGCGGGAGGTCGGATGAGCAGTTCTTC CASRRPVGGRSDEQFF
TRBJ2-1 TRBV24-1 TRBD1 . TGTGCCACCAGTGGTACCGGGACAGACTCCTACAATGAGCAGTTCTTC CATSGTGTDSYNEQFF
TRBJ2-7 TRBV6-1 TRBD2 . TGTGCCAGCAGTTCACTACTAGCGGGAGCGCGCGAGCAGTACTTC CASSSLLAGAREQYF
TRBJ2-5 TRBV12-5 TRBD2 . TGTGCTAGTGGTTTGGTACAGGACGGGGGACTAGCGGGAAAAGAGACCCAGTACTTC CASGLVQDGGLAGKETQYF
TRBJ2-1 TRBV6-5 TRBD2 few TGTGCCAGCAGCAAAATCGGGGGGGCCCCCTACAATGAGCAGTTCTTC CASSKIGGAPYNEQFF
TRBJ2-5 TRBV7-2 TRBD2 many TGTGCCAGCAGCTTAGTTGGGACTAGCTTGGTAGGAGAGACCCAGTACTTC CASSLVGTSLVGETQYF
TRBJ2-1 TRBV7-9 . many TGTGCCAGCGTCCTAGGCGCCACTCGGGGGGAGCAGTTCTTC CASVLGATRGEQFF
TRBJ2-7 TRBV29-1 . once TGCAGCGTGACACAGGGCCCTTCCTACGAGCAGTACTTC CSVTQGPSYEQYF
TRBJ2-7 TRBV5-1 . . TGCGCCAGCAGCTTGTTCATGGAGGAGCAGTACTTC CASSLFMEEQYF
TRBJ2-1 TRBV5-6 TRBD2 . TGTGCCAGCAGCCTAAAACTAGCGATGAGCTCCTACAATGAGCAGTTCTTC CASSLKLAMSSYNEQFF
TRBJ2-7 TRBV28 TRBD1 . TGTGCCAGCAGGGGACAGGGACGCGAGCAGTACTTC CASRGQGREQYF
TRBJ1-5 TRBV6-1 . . TGTGCCAGCAGTCGGGACGCGAATCAGCCCCAGCATTTT CASSRDANQPQHF